This T cell receptor (beta chain) stems from a study of early stage breast cancer tumors. Looking at the study overall: About 70% of the 16 invasive tumors were ER+, PR+ and HER2-. Overall study results and limits: Comparing each tissue with blood distinguished tumor from normal in most of the 16 patients. Enriched TCRB sequences shared across patients were mostly commonly generated sequences. Chain pairing and CD4, CD8 or FOXP3 expression were not captured.

As to this clone: Its antigen is unknown.

Germline CDR1 SGDLS, CDR2 YYNGEE. CDR3 length equals 17 residues. V lost 0 bases, J lost 1 base, and 16 bases lay in between. Profiling relied on immunoSEQ multiplex PCR, and the TCRdb table lists in-frame clones only, not all of them. The sample lists about 21,000 clones; 76% were seen once. The sample taken for sequencing was blood. The rearrangement links TRBV9 to TRBJ2-5; D is possibly TRBD1 or TRBD2 (6 bases each). This sequence was found in a person in their sixties or seventies with breast cancer. CDR3 in amino acids: CASSVAAQGGGQETQYF. The CDR3 DNA follows: TGTGCCAGCAGCGTAGCGGCACAGGGAGGCGGCCAAGAGACCCAGTACTTC.